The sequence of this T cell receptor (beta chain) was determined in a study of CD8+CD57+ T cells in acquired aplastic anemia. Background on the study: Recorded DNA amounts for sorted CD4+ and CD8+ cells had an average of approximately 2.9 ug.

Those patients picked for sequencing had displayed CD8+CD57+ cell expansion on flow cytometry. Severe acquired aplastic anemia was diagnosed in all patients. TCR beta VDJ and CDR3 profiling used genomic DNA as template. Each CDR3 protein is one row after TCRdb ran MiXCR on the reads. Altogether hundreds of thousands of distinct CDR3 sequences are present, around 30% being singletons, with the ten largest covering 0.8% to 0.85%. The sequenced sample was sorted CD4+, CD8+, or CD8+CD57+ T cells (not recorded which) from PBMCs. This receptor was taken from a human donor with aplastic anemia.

The CDR3 sequence is CASSVGSGPTDEQFF. CDR3 bases: TGTGCCAGCAGCGTAGGTAGCGGCCCCACGGATGAGCAGTTCTTC. The chain couples TRBV9 to TRBJ2-1, with D possibly matching TRBD2 (6 bases). Germline V CDR1 and CDR2: SGDLS, YYNGEE. The CDR3 totals 15 residues. V was cut by 0 bases and J by 8 bases, with 15 bases left in between. Supplemented by reference TRBV9 and TRBJ2-1, the full variable domain reads DSGVTQTPKHLITATGQRVTLRCSPRSGDLSVYWYQQSLDQGLQFLIQYYNGEERAKGNILERFSAQQFPDLHSELNLSSLELGDSALYFCASSVGSGPTDEQFFGPGTRLTVL.